Following are 11 T cell receptor beta chains from one sample sequenced in a study of identical twins. TCRdb re-called the 5' RACE reads with MiXCR, one entry per CDR3 protein. This sample has about 900,000 distinct CDR3 sequences, with 10% to 15% found just once. The same data also went into a second study, on yellow fever vaccine responses in identical twins.

Sequencing used PBMCs. The origin of the receptors is a woman between 18 and 30 years old in good health.

This clonotype turned up a few times. V and J are TRBV12-3 or TRBV12-4 and TRBJ1-2; D unclear. Deletions cut 0 bases from V and 4 bases from J, with 12 bases between. CDR3 length equals 15 residues. CDR3 sequence: CASSLARLHIYGYTF. CDR3 nucleotide sequence: TGTGCCAGCAGTTTAGCCAGGCTACACATCTATGGCTACACCTTC.

The chain recombines TRBV12-3 or TRBV12-4 with TRBJ2-7, with D unresolved. CDR3 length equals 12 residues. V was trimmed by 3 bases and J by 2 bases, leaving 5 bases between them. CDR3 bases: TGTGCCAGCAGTTTTCGGGCCTACGAGCAGTACTTC. This translates into CASSFRAYEQYF.

J is TRBJ2-7 and V is TRBV29-1; D perhaps matches TRBD1 (6 bases). Trimming cost V 1 base and J 10 bases, with 14 bases left between them. Germline CDR1 reads SQVTM; CDR2 reads ANQGSEA. The CDR3 runs to 12 residues. This CDR3 reads CSVEGLGGLQYF. The CDR3 bases are TGCAGCGTTGAAGGCCTAGGGGGTCTCCAGTACTTC.

CDR3 nucleotides: TGTGCCAGCAGCCCAAGAAGCCAAGAGACCCAGTACTTC. Encoded protein: CASSPRSQETQYF. V gene TRBV11-3 combines with J gene TRBJ2-5; D is unclear. Germline loops: CDR1 SGHNT, CDR2 YENEEA. The CDR3 extends over 13 amino acids. V shed 5 bases and J shed 1 base, with 8 bases lying between them.

The chain has TRBV27 and TRBJ2-2; D is unclear. The V and J ends lost 6 bases and 5 bases respectively, with 16 bases between them. This CDR3 has 15 residues. Germline V gene lookup returns CDR1 MNHEY and CDR2 SMNVEV (reference sequence). The CDR3 is CASRTTRIGTGELFF. Written as DNA, the CDR3 is TGTGCCAGCAGGACGACCAGGATCGGGACCGGGGAGCTGTTTTTT.

This sequence joins TRBV11-2 and TRBJ2-5, with D unclear. V lost 2 bases and J 5 bases, leaving 12 bases between the germline ends. This CDR3 has 14 residues. The germline V gene has CDR1 SGHAT and CDR2 FQNNGV. The CDR3 DNA follows: TGTGCCAGCAGCTTACAATTTGTACGGGAGACCCAGTACTTC. Translating gives CASSLQFVRETQYF.

In its sample, this clonotype was seen a few times. V usage is TRBV24-1 and J usage is TRBJ2-1, with a weak D call TRBD2 (6 bases). Trimming removed 6 bases at V and 0 bases at J, with 17 bases between. The CDR3 runs 17 residues. In germline, CDR1 is KGHDR, CDR2 SFDVKD. CDR3 nucleotides: TGTGCCACCAGTAGTAACCAGCGGGTCCCCTCCTACAATGAGCAGTTCTTC. Protein sequence: CATSSNQRVPSYNEQFF.

This clonotype was seen more than once but under ten times. The chain uses TRBV12-3 or TRBV12-4 and TRBJ1-2; D remains ambiguous. Trimming took off 2 bases at V and 6 bases at J, with 16 bases between the two ends. This CDR3 has 15 amino acids. This CDR3 is CASSLTEDASHGYTF. Here the CDR3 DNA reads TGTGCCAGCAGTTTAACGGAAGACGCTTCCCATGGCTACACCTTC.

A few counts support this clonotype. The J gene is TRBJ2-1, the V gene TRBV5-6; a weak D match, TRBD2 (6 bases). Between the trimmed V and J ends, which lost 0 bases and 0 bases, there was a span of 10 bases. CDR3 size: 16 residues. CDR1 and CDR2 from the germline V gene are SGHDT and YYEEEE. CDR3 region: CASSLELASSYNEQFF. CDR3 bases: TGTGCCAGCAGCTTGGAACTAGCAAGCTCCTACAATGAGCAGTTCTTC.

This clonotype has just a few counts. In DNA, the CDR3 is TGTGCCATCAGTGTGGGGGACAGGGGGTACAATGAGCAGTTCTTC. As protein: CAISVGDRGYNEQFF. J is TRBJ2-1 and V is TRBV10-3; 11 bases fit TRBD1. CDR1 and CDR2 from the germline V gene are ENHRY and SYGVKD. V shed 4 bases and J 4 bases; nucleotides not matched to a gene: 3. CDR3 length: 15 amino acids.

A few counts support this clonotype. The chain links TRBV12-3 or TRBV12-4 to TRBJ1-1; D call uncertain. The CDR3 has 16 residues. V shed 5 bases and J shed 0 bases, with 16 bases lying between them. The CDR3 sequence: CASSPSWRSMNTEAFF. DNA of the CDR3: TGTGCCAGCAGTCCTTCTTGGAGGAGCATGAACACTGAAGCTTTCTTT.